Listed below are T cell receptor beta chains from one sample, sequenced in a study of T-cell memory formation after mild COVID-19. TCRdb called the 5' RACE reads again in MiXCR, with one record for every CDR3 protein. This sample has 140,000 or so distinct CDR3 sequences; about a fifth occur once, and the top ten carry over 2%. Material for sequencing was PBMCs or a T cell subset sorted from them (not recorded which). These receptors came from an adult woman who had mild COVID-19 (a few samples of this study predate the infection). Cell type and time point are not known. Both conserved end residues are part of each CDR3. D genes are given only for firm matches. Expanded clones get a size class; other rows say once, few or many, or leave the size out.

d_call: -; v_call: TRBV4-1; j_call: TRBJ2-1; clone_size: many; cdr3_nt: TGCGCCAGCAGCCAAGAAAAGGGCAGAACCTACAATGAGCAGTTCTTC; cdr3_aa: CASSQEKGRTYNEQFF
d_call: TRBD2; v_call: TRBV4-1; j_call: TRBJ2-1; clone_size: few; cdr3_nt: TGCGCCAGCAGCCAAGAACGGGGGGATTACAATGAGCAGTTCTTC; cdr3_aa: CASSQERGDYNEQFF
d_call: -; v_call: TRBV4-3; j_call: TRBJ1-2; clone_size: few; cdr3_nt: TGCGCCAGCAGCTTCGGGGAGACAGGATTAGCTAACTATGGCTACACCTTC; cdr3_aa: CASSFGETGLANYGYTF
d_call: -; v_call: TRBV20-1; j_call: TRBJ1-1; clone_size: -; cdr3_nt: TGCAGTGCTAGAGCCGACGGGAACACTGAAGCTTTCTTT; cdr3_aa: CSARADGNTEAFF
d_call: -; v_call: TRBV2; j_call: TRBJ1-5; clone_size: -; cdr3_nt: TGTGCCAGCACCGGAACAGGGAGCAATCAGCCCCAGCATTTT; cdr3_aa: CASTGTGSNQPQHF
d_call: -; v_call: TRBV18; j_call: TRBJ2-2; clone_size: -; cdr3_nt: TGTGCCAGCTCACGTCGATCGGAGGGAACCGGGGAGCTGTTTTTT; cdr3_aa: CASSRRSEGTGELFF
d_call: TRBD1; v_call: TRBV11-2; j_call: TRBJ1-1; clone_size: few; cdr3_nt: TGTGCCAGCAGCTTCCGGACAGGTGAAGCTTTCTTT; cdr3_aa: CASSFRTGEAFF
d_call: -; v_call: TRBV12-3/TRBV12-4; j_call: TRBJ2-7; clone_size: few; cdr3_nt: TGTGCCAGCAGTTTAGGTGAAGGGAGCTTTTACGAGCAGTACTTC; cdr3_aa: CASSLGEGSFYEQYF
d_call: -; v_call: TRBV6-4; j_call: TRBJ2-3; clone_size: -; cdr3_nt: TGTGCCAGCAGTTCTCACGCCTCAGGTGAAACGCAGTATTTT; cdr3_aa: CASSSHASGETQYF
d_call: -; v_call: TRBV7-2; j_call: TRBJ2-1; clone_size: many; cdr3_nt: TGTGCCAGCAGCTTACTCAATGAGCAGTTCTTC; cdr3_aa: CASSLLNEQFF
d_call: TRBD1; v_call: TRBV24-1; j_call: TRBJ1-5; clone_size: -; cdr3_nt: TGTGCCACCGCCGGGACAGGTGGAGGGAATCAGCCCCAGCATTTT; cdr3_aa: CATAGTGGGNQPQHF
d_call: TRBD1; v_call: TRBV5-1; j_call: TRBJ1-4; clone_size: few; cdr3_nt: TGCGCCAGCAGCCCATGGACAGGGCCTAATGAAAAACTGTTTTTT; cdr3_aa: CASSPWTGPNEKLFF
d_call: -; v_call: TRBV14; j_call: TRBJ2-2; clone_size: few; cdr3_nt: TGTGCCAGCAGTCTCCTTTTGTTGTCGGGGACCGGGGAGCTGTTTTTT; cdr3_aa: CASSLLLLSGTGELFF
d_call: TRBD1; v_call: TRBV12-3/TRBV12-4; j_call: TRBJ2-1; clone_size: -; cdr3_nt: TGTGCCAGCAGGCTCCGGGACAGGGGATCCAACAATGAGCAGTTCTTC; cdr3_aa: CASRLRDRGSNNEQFF
d_call: TRBD2; v_call: TRBV4-2; j_call: TRBJ2-3; clone_size: few; cdr3_nt: TGTGCCAGCAGCCAAGAACTAGCGGGGAGCACAGATACGCAGTATTTT; cdr3_aa: CASSQELAGSTDTQYF
d_call: TRBD1; v_call: TRBV6-5; j_call: TRBJ2-7; clone_size: many; cdr3_nt: TGTGCCAGCAGTTACTCGATGGTGAGGGGGCTGTACGAGCAGTACTTC; cdr3_aa: CASSYSMVRGLYEQYF
d_call: TRBD1; v_call: TRBV6-5; j_call: TRBJ2-1; clone_size: -; cdr3_nt: TGTGCCAGCCAGGGGACAGGGGTCTCCAATGAGCAGTTCTTC; cdr3_aa: CASQGTGVSNEQFF
d_call: -; v_call: TRBV5-1; j_call: TRBJ2-5; clone_size: -; cdr3_nt: TGCGCCAGCAGCAGGCCCCAGCTAGAGATCCAAGAGACCCAGTACTTC; cdr3_aa: CASSRPQLEIQETQYF
d_call: -; v_call: TRBV7-3; j_call: TRBJ2-3; clone_size: -; cdr3_nt: TGTGCCAGCAGCGGGGGCCGGGGAGCAGATACGCAGTATTTT; cdr3_aa: CASSGGRGADTQYF
d_call: -; v_call: TRBV9; j_call: TRBJ2-7; clone_size: few; cdr3_nt: TGTGCCAGCAGCGTAGGCAGAGGCTCCTACGAGCAGTACTTC; cdr3_aa: CASSVGRGSYEQYF
d_call: TRBD1; v_call: TRBV2; j_call: TRBJ2-3; clone_size: few; cdr3_nt: TGTGCCAGCAGTGATTTCCACAGGGGGGCAGATACGCAGTATTTT; cdr3_aa: CASSDFHRGADTQYF
d_call: TRBD1; v_call: TRBV11-3; j_call: TRBJ2-5; clone_size: -; cdr3_nt: TGTGCCAGCAGAGAACGACGGACAGGGCGAGAGACCCAGTACTTC; cdr3_aa: CASRERRTGRETQYF
d_call: TRBD2; v_call: TRBV10-3; j_call: TRBJ2-1; clone_size: many; cdr3_nt: TGTGCCATCAGCCCCGGACTAGCGGGGGGCCACAATGAGCAGTTCTTC; cdr3_aa: CAISPGLAGGHNEQFF
d_call: TRBD1; v_call: TRBV5-1; j_call: TRBJ2-3; clone_size: -; cdr3_nt: TGCGCCAGCAGCTTCAGGGGGCTTGGCACAGATACGCAGTATTTT; cdr3_aa: CASSFRGLGTDTQYF
d_call: -; v_call: TRBV12-3/TRBV12-4; j_call: TRBJ1-2; clone_size: few; cdr3_nt: TGTGCCAGCAGTTTATATGGCTACACCTTC; cdr3_aa: CASSLYGYTF
d_call: -; v_call: TRBV12-3/TRBV12-4; j_call: TRBJ2-4; clone_size: few; cdr3_nt: TGTGCCAGCAGTCCGGGCGTGAAGTCCAAAAACATTCAGTACTTC; cdr3_aa: CASSPGVKSKNIQYF
d_call: -; v_call: TRBV29-1; j_call: TRBJ2-1; clone_size: -; cdr3_nt: TGCAGCGTTGAAGATTTCTCGGGAGTAGGATACAATGAGCAGTTCTTC; cdr3_aa: CSVEDFSGVGYNEQFF
d_call: TRBD1; v_call: TRBV10-3; j_call: TRBJ2-7; clone_size: -; cdr3_nt: TGTGCCATCAGTGACCCCCGCACGACAGGGACGAGCGAGCAGTACTTC; cdr3_aa: CAISDPRTTGTSEQYF
d_call: -; v_call: TRBV25-1; j_call: TRBJ1-2; clone_size: few; cdr3_nt: TGTGCCAGCAGTGAGGGGAGAGACTATGGCTACACCTTC; cdr3_aa: CASSEGRDYGYTF
d_call: TRBD1; v_call: TRBV12-3/TRBV12-4; j_call: TRBJ1-1; clone_size: few; cdr3_nt: TGTGCCAGCAGTTTAGGTCGCAGGGGGCTTTCCCGTATTGGGAACACTGAAGCTTTCTTT; cdr3_aa: CASSLGRRGLSRIGNTEAFF
d_call: -; v_call: TRBV15; j_call: TRBJ2-7; clone_size: -; cdr3_nt: TGTGCCACCAGCAGAGTTGGTGGAGACCACTACGAGCAGTACTTC; cdr3_aa: CATSRVGGDHYEQYF
d_call: -; v_call: TRBV12-3/TRBV12-4; j_call: TRBJ1-2; clone_size: once; cdr3_nt: TGTGCCAGCAGCCCCAGTACGGGGTGGTATGGCTACACCTTC; cdr3_aa: CASSPSTGWYGYTF
d_call: -; v_call: TRBV18; j_call: TRBJ2-3; clone_size: few; cdr3_nt: TGTGCCAGCCGCGACACAGATACGCAGTATTTT; cdr3_aa: CASRDTDTQYF
d_call: TRBD1; v_call: TRBV5-1; j_call: TRBJ1-5; clone_size: few; cdr3_nt: TGCGCCAGCAGCTTGGCCCGGGACAGGGAGCCCAATCAGCCCCAGCATTTT; cdr3_aa: CASSLARDREPNQPQHF
d_call: -; v_call: TRBV7-2; j_call: TRBJ2-7; clone_size: many; cdr3_nt: TGTGCCAGCAGCTTTACTCTCAACTACGAGCAGTACTTC; cdr3_aa: CASSFTLNYEQYF
d_call: TRBD2; v_call: TRBV20-1; j_call: TRBJ2-7; clone_size: -; cdr3_nt: TGCAGTGCAACTAGCGGGAGGAGAGGGGGGTACGAGCAGTACTTC; cdr3_aa: CSATSGRRGGYEQYF
d_call: -; v_call: TRBV7-6; j_call: TRBJ2-1; clone_size: many; cdr3_nt: TGTGCCAGCAGCTTAGACGCGGGATTCTATGAGCAGTTCTTC; cdr3_aa: CASSLDAGFYEQFF
d_call: -; v_call: TRBV7-2; j_call: TRBJ1-4; clone_size: few; cdr3_nt: TGTGCCAGCAGCTTCCAGGGGTCCAATGAAAAACTGTTTTTT; cdr3_aa: CASSFQGSNEKLFF
d_call: TRBD1; v_call: TRBV20-1; j_call: TRBJ1-1; clone_size: few; cdr3_nt: TGCAGTGCTAGTGTACAGGGGGCGGACACTGAAGCTTTCTTT; cdr3_aa: CSASVQGADTEAFF
d_call: -; v_call: TRBV20-1; j_call: TRBJ1-1; clone_size: -; cdr3_nt: TGCAGTGCTAGAGCCGTGGGCTATATGAACACTGAAGCTTTCTTT; cdr3_aa: CSARAVGYMNTEAFF
d_call: TRBD2; v_call: TRBV3-1; j_call: TRBJ2-5; clone_size: few; cdr3_nt: TGTGCCAGCACCCCGACTAGCAGCTTGGAGACCCAGTACTTC; cdr3_aa: CASTPTSSLETQYF
d_call: TRBD2; v_call: TRBV7-3; j_call: TRBJ2-4; clone_size: -; cdr3_nt: TGTGCCAGCAGCTTAGGGGGACTAGCGGGAGCAGCCAAAAACATTCAGTACTTC; cdr3_aa: CASSLGGLAGAAKNIQYF
d_call: TRBD1; v_call: TRBV20-1; j_call: TRBJ2-1; clone_size: few; cdr3_nt: TGCAGTGCTACAGGGGGCGCTTATGATGAGCAGTTCTTC; cdr3_aa: CSATGGAYDEQFF
d_call: -; v_call: TRBV7-6; j_call: TRBJ2-3; clone_size: few; cdr3_nt: TGTGCCAGCAGCCAGCCTAGGGGATTGGACAACGCAGATACGCAGTATTTT; cdr3_aa: CASSQPRGLDNADTQYF
d_call: TRBD1; v_call: TRBV4-3; j_call: TRBJ1-2; clone_size: -; cdr3_nt: TGCGCCAGCAGCCAAGATCAGGGACAGGACTATGGCTACACCTTC; cdr3_aa: CASSQDQGQDYGYTF
d_call: TRBD2; v_call: TRBV5-1; j_call: TRBJ2-3; clone_size: -; cdr3_nt: TGCGCCAGCAGCTTCCTAGCGGGGGACACAGATACGCAGTATTTT; cdr3_aa: CASSFLAGDTDTQYF
d_call: -; v_call: TRBV14; j_call: TRBJ2-3; clone_size: -; cdr3_nt: TGTGCCAGCAGCCAGGGGGGGGCCACCACAGATACGCAGTATTTT; cdr3_aa: CASSQGGATTDTQYF
d_call: -; v_call: TRBV15; j_call: TRBJ2-2; clone_size: -; cdr3_nt: TGTGCCACCAGCAGAAATAGCGGATCGGCCACCGGGGAGCTGTTTTTT; cdr3_aa: CATSRNSGSATGELFF
d_call: -; v_call: TRBV5-1; j_call: TRBJ1-2; clone_size: many; cdr3_nt: TGCGCCAGCAGGCCGTCTCCGGGACAATTCTATGGCTACACCTTC; cdr3_aa: CASRPSPGQFYGYTF
d_call: -; v_call: TRBV12-3/TRBV12-4; j_call: TRBJ2-1; clone_size: -; cdr3_nt: TGTGCCAGCAGTTATGCGGTGGGGGGAGGTAATGAGCAGTTCTTC; cdr3_aa: CASSYAVGGGNEQFF
d_call: -; v_call: TRBV5-1; j_call: TRBJ2-5; clone_size: -; cdr3_nt: TGCGCCAGCAGCTTGCCGGCAGGGGGGCAGACCCAGTACTTC; cdr3_aa: CASSLPAGGQTQYF
d_call: -; v_call: TRBV12-3/TRBV12-4; j_call: TRBJ1-1; clone_size: -; cdr3_nt: TGTGCCAGCAGTTTAAGCCGGGAGGCTTTCTTT; cdr3_aa: CASSLSREAFF
d_call: -; v_call: TRBV7-9; j_call: TRBJ1-2; clone_size: -; cdr3_nt: TGTGCCAGCAGCTCCTTCTCGGAGTACTATGGCTACACCTTC; cdr3_aa: CASSSFSEYYGYTF
d_call: TRBD1; v_call: TRBV18; j_call: TRBJ1-4; clone_size: few; cdr3_nt: TGTGCCAGCTCACCTAGACAGGGGACAACTAATGAAAAACTGTTTTTT; cdr3_aa: CASSPRQGTTNEKLFF
d_call: -; v_call: TRBV12-3/TRBV12-4; j_call: TRBJ2-5; clone_size: few; cdr3_nt: TGTGCCAGCAGCCCCACAGGGCGTCTTAAGTACTTC; cdr3_aa: CASSPTGRLKYF
d_call: -; v_call: TRBV23-1; j_call: TRBJ1-5; clone_size: few; cdr3_nt: TGCGCCAGCAGTCAATCGAAGGGCATCGGCAATCAGCCCCAGCATTTT; cdr3_aa: CASSQSKGIGNQPQHF
d_call: TRBD1; v_call: TRBV5-1; j_call: TRBJ2-5; clone_size: -; cdr3_nt: TGCGCCAGCAGCTCTCCGGGACAGGGGGAGACCCAGTACTTC; cdr3_aa: CASSSPGQGETQYF